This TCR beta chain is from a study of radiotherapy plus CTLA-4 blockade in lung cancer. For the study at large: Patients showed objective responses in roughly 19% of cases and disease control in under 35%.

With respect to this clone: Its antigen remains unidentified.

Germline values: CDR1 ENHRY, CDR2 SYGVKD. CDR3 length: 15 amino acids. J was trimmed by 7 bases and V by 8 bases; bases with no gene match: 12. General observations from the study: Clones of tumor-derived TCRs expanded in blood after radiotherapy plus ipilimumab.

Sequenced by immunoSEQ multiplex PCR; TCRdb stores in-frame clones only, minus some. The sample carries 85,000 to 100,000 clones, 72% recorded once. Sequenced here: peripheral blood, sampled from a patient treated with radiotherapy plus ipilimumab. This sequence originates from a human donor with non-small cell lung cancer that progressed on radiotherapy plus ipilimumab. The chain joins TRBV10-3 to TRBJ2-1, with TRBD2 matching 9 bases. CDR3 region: CAISRGSGRGNEQFF. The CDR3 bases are TGTGCCATCTCCCGGGGTAGCGGGAGAGGGAATGAGCAGTTCTTC.